This TCR beta chain was identified during a study of T-cell reconstitution after alpha-beta-depleted transplantation in children. Broader study findings: Surviving recipient T cells and thymic progenitors accounted for the high day-60 TCRbeta diversity observed in some patients. T-cell counts and diversity at one year following transplant were attributed mainly to newly produced T cells. After transplant, at about two months, alpha-beta T cells were reportedly derived from several hundred expanded graft clones.

This clonotype was recorded at least ten times. Its antigen is unidentified. Using unique molecular identifiers, the investigators prepared the TCRbeta library. TCRdb itself ran the PCR reads through MiXCR, one entry per CDR3 protein. This table holds 700,000 or so distinct CDR3 sequences, around 13% found once. The clonotype originates from a girl aged 2-10 years with congenital amegakaryocytic thrombocytopenia, due to receive a stem cell transplant. Sequenced material: PBMCs, taken before TCRalphabeta/CD19-depleted stem cell transplant.

This CDR3 is CASITLAGGREEQYF. CDR3 sequence (DNA): TGTGCCAGCATTACTCTAGCGGGAGGGCGTGAAGAGCAGTACTTC. The V and J genes are TRBV28 and TRBJ2-7, with 12 bases lining up with TRBD2. After removal of 7 bases from V and 7 bases from J, the junction contained 11 bases not matched to a gene. Germline CDR1 and CDR2: MDHEN and SYDVKM. This CDR3 is built from 15 residues.